This TCR beta chain was found in a study of Graves' ophthalmopathy and Graves' hyperthyroidism. Study outcomes and limitations: Blood also held most thyroid clonotypes expanded above 0.001 frequency.

Participants with hyperthyroidism, aged 18 to 65, were newly diagnosed with under 2 months' duration. Reliance was placed on clinical symptoms, serum thyroxine, TRAb, thyroid ultrasound and orbital computed tomography for diagnosis. Fresh peripheral blood (about 10 ml) yielded the PBMCs. Amplification from RNA transcripts yielded the TCR beta CDR3 regions. The first-round RT-PCR employed HTBI primers together with the Qiagen OneStep RT-PCR kit. A multiplex PCR was then performed as the second round. Via MiXCR, TCRdb re-called the multiplex PCR reads, giving one row per CDR3 protein. The top ten clones hold around 7% of a sample with roughly 410,000 distinct CDR3 sequences, 15% to 17% of them seen once. This clonotype was found many times. Its antigen remains unidentified. This clonotype was sampled from a woman aged 18-29 years with stable Graves' hyperthyroidism. Sequencing was performed on peripheral blood.

CDR3 in amino acids: CASSRGDYYGYTF. The CDR3 DNA sequence: TGTGCCAGCAGTAGGGGAGATTACTATGGCTACACCTTC. The V call is TRBV12-3 or TRBV12-4, the J call TRBJ1-2; D is perhaps TRBD1 (5 bases). V was cut by 5 bases and J by 3 bases, with 10 bases left in between. The CDR3 contains 13 residues.